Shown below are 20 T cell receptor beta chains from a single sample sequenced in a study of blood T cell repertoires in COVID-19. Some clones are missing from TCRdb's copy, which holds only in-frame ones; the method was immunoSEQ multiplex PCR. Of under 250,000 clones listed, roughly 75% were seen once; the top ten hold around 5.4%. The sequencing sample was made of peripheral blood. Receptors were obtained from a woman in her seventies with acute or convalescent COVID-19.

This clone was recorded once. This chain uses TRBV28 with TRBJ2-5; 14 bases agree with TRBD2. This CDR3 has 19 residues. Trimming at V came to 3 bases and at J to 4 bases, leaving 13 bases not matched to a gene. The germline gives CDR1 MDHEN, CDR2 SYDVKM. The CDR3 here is CASSFLPGTSGSWGETQYF. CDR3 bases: TGTGCCAGCAGTTTCCTCCCTGGGACTAGCGGGAGCTGGGGAGAGACCCAGTACTTC.

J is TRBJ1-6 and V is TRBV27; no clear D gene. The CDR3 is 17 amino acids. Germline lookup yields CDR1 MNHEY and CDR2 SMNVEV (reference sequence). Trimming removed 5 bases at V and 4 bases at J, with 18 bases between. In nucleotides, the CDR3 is TGTGCCAGCAGTCCCTTAGGACTGGAACAGTATAATTCACCCCTCCACTTT. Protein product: CASSPLGLEQYNSPLHF.

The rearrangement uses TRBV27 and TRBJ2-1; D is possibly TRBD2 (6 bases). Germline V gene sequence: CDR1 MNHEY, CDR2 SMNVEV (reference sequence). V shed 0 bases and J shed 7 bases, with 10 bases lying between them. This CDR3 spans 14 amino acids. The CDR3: CASSLSGLYNEQFF. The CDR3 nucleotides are TGTGCCAGCAGTTTATCGGGACTTTATAATGAGCAGTTCTTC.

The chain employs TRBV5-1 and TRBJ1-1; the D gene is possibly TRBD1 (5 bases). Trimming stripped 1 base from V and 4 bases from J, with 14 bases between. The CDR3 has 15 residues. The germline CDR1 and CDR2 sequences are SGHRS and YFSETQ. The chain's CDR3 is CASSLIGGDITEAFF. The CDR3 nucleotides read TGCGCCAGCAGCTTGATCGGGGGGGATATCACTGAAGCTTTCTTT.

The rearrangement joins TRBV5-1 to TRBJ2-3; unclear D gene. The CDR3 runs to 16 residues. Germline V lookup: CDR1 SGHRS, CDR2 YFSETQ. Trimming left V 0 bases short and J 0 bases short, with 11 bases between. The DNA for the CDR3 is TGCGCCAGCAGCTTGGGGGCAGGAATTAGCACAGATACGCAGTATTTT. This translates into CASSLGAGISTDTQYF.

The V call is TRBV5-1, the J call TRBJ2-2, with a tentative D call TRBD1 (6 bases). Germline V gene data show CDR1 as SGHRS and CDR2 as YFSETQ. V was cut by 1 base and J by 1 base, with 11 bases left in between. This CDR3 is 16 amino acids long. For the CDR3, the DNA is TGCGCCAGCAGCTTGCAACCGGGACAGAACACCGGGGAGCTGTTTTTT. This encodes CASSLQPGQNTGELFF.

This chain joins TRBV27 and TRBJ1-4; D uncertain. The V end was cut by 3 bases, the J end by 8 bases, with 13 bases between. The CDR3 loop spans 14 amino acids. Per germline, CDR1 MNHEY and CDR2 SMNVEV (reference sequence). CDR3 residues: CASSLDFVGEKLFF. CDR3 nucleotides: TGTGCCAGCAGTTTGGACTTCGTTGGGGAAAAACTGTTTTTT.

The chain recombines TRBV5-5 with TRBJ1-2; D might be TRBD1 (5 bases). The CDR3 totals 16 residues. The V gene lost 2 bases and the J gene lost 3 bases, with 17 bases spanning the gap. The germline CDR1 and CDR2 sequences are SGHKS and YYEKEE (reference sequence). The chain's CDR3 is CASSFSLAGPYYGYTF. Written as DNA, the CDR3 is TGTGCCAGCAGCTTTAGCTTGGCAGGGCCTTACTATGGCTACACCTTC.

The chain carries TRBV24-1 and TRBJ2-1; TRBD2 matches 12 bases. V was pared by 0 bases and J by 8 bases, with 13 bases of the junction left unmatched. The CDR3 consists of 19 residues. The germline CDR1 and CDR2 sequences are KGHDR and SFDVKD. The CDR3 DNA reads TGTGCCACCAGTGATTTGCCCTCCAAGGCTAGCGGGAGGGGCGATGAGCAGTTCTTC. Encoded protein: CATSDLPSKASGRGDEQFF.

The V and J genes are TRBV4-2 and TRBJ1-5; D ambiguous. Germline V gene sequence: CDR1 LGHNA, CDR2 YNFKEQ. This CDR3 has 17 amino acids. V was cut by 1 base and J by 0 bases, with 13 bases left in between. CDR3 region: CASSQGAGSNSNQPQHF. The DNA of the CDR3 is TGTGCCAGCAGCCAAGGTGCAGGATCTAATAGCAATCAGCCCCAGCATTTT.

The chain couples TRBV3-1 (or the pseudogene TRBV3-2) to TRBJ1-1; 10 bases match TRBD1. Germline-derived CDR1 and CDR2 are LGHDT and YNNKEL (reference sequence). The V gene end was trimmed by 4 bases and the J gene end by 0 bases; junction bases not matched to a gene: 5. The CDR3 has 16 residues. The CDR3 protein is CASSPRQGALNTEAFF. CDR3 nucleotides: TGTGCCAGCAGCCCTAGACAGGGGGCGCTGAACACTGAAGCTTTCTTT.

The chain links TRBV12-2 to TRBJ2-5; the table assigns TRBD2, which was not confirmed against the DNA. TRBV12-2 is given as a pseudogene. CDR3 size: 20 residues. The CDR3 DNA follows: TGTGCAAGTCGCTTAGCGTTTACCCGTACTTTGCGGGAGGAGCAAGAGACCCAGTACTTC. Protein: CASRLAFTRTLREEQETQYF.

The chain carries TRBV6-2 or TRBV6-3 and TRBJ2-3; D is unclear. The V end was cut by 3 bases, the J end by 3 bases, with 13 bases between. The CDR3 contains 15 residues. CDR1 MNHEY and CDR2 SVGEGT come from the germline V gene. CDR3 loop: CASSYWPPRTDTQYF. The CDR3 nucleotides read TGTGCCAGCAGTTATTGGCCCCCGAGGACAGATACGCAGTATTTT.

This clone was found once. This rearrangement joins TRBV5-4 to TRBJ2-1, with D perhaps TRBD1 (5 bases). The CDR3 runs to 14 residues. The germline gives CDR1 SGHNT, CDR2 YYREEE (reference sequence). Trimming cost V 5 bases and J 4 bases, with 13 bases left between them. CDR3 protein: CASSIRDRYNEQFF. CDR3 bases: TGTGCCAGCAGTATCAGGGATCGGTACAATGAGCAGTTCTTC.

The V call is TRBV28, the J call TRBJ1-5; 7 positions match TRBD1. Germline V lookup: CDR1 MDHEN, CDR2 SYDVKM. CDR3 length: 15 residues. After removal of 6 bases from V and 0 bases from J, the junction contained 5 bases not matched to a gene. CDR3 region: CASSPGTVSNQPQHF. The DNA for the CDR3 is TGTGCCAGCAGCCCCGGGACAGTTAGCAATCAGCCCCAGCATTTT.

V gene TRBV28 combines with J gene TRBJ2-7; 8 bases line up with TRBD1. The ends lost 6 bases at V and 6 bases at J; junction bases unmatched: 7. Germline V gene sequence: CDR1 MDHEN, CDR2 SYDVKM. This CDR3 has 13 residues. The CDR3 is CASRGQDRGEQYF. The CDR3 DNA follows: TGTGCCAGCAGGGGACAGGACCGGGGCGAGCAGTACTTC.

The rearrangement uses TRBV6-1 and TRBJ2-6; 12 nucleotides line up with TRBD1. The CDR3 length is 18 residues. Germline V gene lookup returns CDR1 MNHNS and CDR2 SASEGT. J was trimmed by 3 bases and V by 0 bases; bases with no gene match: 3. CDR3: CASSEARDRGLGANVLTF. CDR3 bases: TGTGCCAGCAGTGAAGCCAGGGACAGGGGGCTTGGGGCCAACGTCCTGACTTTC.

The CDR3 DNA sequence: TGTGCCAGCAGTTTGGCAGGGGGTTCCTTAATCAGGGACCGGAGGAATGAGCAGTTCTTC. It is translated as CASSLAGGSLIRDRRNEQFF. The J gene is TRBJ2-1, the V gene TRBV28; 7 bases fit TRBD1. J gave up 7 bases and V 3 bases, and 24 bases lay outside the gene matches. CDR1 is MDHEN, CDR2 SYDVKM, per germline. The CDR3 extends over 20 amino acids.

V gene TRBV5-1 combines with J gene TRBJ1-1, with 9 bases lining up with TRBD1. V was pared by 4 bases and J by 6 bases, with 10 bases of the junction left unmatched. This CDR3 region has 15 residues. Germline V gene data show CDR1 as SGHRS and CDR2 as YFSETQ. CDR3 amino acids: CASSPRDRVTAEAFF. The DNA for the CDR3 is TGCGCCAGCAGCCCCCGGGACAGGGTTACAGCTGAAGCTTTCTTT.

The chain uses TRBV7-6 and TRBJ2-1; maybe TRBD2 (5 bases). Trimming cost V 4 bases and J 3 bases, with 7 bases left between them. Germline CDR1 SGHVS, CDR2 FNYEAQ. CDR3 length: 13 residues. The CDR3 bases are TGTGCCAGCAGCTCCGACTACTACAATGAGCAGTTCTTC. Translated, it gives CASSSDYYNEQFF. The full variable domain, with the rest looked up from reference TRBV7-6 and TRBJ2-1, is GAGVSQSPRYKVTKRGQDVALRCDPISGHVSLYWYRQALGQGPEFLTYFNYEAQQDKSGLPNDRFSAERPEGSISTLTIQRTEQRDSAMYRCASSSDYYNEQFFGPGTRLTVL.